This T cell receptor (beta chain) originates from a study of blood T cell repertoires in COVID-19. V shed 8 bases and J shed 2 bases, with 9 bases lying between them. The CDR3 is 12 amino acids. The germline CDR1 and CDR2 sequences are MNHEY and SVGAGI. TCRdb's table, derived via immunoSEQ multiplex PCR, lists solely in-frame clones and lacks some. The profile shows fewer than 45,000 clones, about nine tenths of them singletons. Sequencing was done on a sample of peripheral blood. The chain recombines TRBV6-5 with TRBJ1-1; D possibly corresponds to TRBD1 (5 bases). This TCR derives from a woman aged 25 to 39 in a cohort sampled during active COVID-19. The CDR3 here is CASQGPNTEAFF. CDR3 in DNA: TGTGCCAGCCAGGGCCCCAACACTGAAGCTTTCTTT.